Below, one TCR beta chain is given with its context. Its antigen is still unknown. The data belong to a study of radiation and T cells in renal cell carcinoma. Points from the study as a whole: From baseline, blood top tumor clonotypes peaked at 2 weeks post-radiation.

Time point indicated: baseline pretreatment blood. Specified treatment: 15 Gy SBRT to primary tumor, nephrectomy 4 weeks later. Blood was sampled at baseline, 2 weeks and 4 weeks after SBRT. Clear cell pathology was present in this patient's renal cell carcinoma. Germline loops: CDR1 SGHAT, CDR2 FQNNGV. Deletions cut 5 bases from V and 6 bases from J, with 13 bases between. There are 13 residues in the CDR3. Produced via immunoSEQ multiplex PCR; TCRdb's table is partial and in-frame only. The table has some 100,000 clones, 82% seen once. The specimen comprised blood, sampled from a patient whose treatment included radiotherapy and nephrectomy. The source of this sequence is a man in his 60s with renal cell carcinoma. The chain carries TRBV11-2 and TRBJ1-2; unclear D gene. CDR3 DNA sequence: TGTGCCAGCAGCCCTTCCAGGACCCATGGCTACACCTTC. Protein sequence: CASSPSRTHGYTF. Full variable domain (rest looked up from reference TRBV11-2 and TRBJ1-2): EAGVAQSPRYKIIEKRQSVAFWCNPISGHATLYWYQQILGQGPKLLIQFQNNGVVDDSQLPKDRFSAERLKGVDSTLKIQPAKLEDSAVYLCASSPSRTHGYTFGSGTRLTVV.